Below are 7 T cell receptor beta chains sequenced from a single sample in a study of cytomegalovirus exposure and HLA in healthy donors. Produced via immunoSEQ multiplex PCR; TCRdb's table is partial and in-frame only. The sample gives about 170,000 clones, roughly nine tenths of which show up once; roughly 2.7% is in the top ten. The specimen was PBMCs. Receptor source: a man younger than 35 in good health and CMV-seropositive.

The chain carries TRBV13 and TRBJ2-1, with D possibly being TRBD2 (6 bases). Trimming stripped 5 bases from V and 6 bases from J, with 23 bases between. Germline V lookup: CDR1 PRHDT, CDR2 FYEKMQ (reference sequence). CDR3 size: 17 residues. The CDR3 loop is CASSHRSGTTRSNEQFF. Written as DNA, the CDR3 is TGTGCCAGCAGCCATAGATCAGGGACGACTAGATCCAATGAGCAGTTCTTC. Supplemented by reference TRBV13 and TRBJ2-1, the full variable domain reads AAGVIQSPRHLIKEKRETATLKCYPIPRHDTVYWYQQGPGQDPQFLISFYEKMQSDKGSIPDRFSAQQFSDYHSELNMSSLELGDSALYFCASSHRSGTTRSNEQFFGPGTRLTVL.

This sequence joins TRBV30 and TRBJ1-5; no clear D gene. Germline V gene sequence: CDR1 GTSNPN, CDR2 SVGIG (reference sequence). Trimming shortened V by 2 bases and J by 5 bases, and 10 bases separated the two germline ends. The CDR3 consists of 13 residues. CDR3 sequence (DNA): TGTGCCTGGAGTAACGCACGCGATCAGCCCCAGCATTTT. Residues: CAWSNARDQPQHF.

CDR3: CASSTSGSYEQYF. The CDR3 coding sequence is TGTGCCAGCAGTACCTCAGGATCCTACGAGCAGTACTTC. This chain joins TRBV27 and TRBJ2-7; D gene ambiguous. CDR1 is MNHEY, CDR2 SMNVEV, per germline (reference sequence). The germline V and J ends were trimmed by 5 bases and 1 base, with 9 bases remaining between them. The CDR3 is made up of 13 amino acids.

This sequence joins TRBV6-5 and TRBJ1-5; 7 bases agree with TRBD1. The trim removed 5 bases at V and 8 bases at J, leaving 6 bases unmatched. CDR1 and CDR2 from the germline V gene are MNHEY and SVGAGI. The CDR3 has 13 residues. The CDR3 spells CASSTTGSKPQHF. DNA of the CDR3: TGTGCCAGCAGTACGACAGGGAGTAAGCCCCAGCATTTT.

The chain links TRBV5-1 to TRBJ2-1; D ambiguous. With 2 bases removed from V and 0 bases from J, the gap between germline ends came to 3 bases. The CDR3 runs to 13 residues. Germline V lookup: CDR1 SGHRS, CDR2 YFSETQ. CDR3 amino acids: CASSFGSYNEQFF. The CDR3 bases are TGCGCCAGCAGCTTCGGCTCCTACAATGAGCAGTTCTTC.

CDR3 in amino acids: CASSLGLAGVTQYF. In DNA, the CDR3 is TGTGCCAGCAGCCTGGGACTCGCGGGCGTCACCCAGTACTTC. The chain couples TRBV5-5 to TRBJ2-5, with TRBD2 as a possible D gene (6 bases). CDR1 and CDR2 (germline): SGHKS, YYEKEE (reference sequence). V shed 4 bases and J shed 8 bases, with 18 bases lying between them. The CDR3 runs to 14 residues.

J is TRBJ2-4 and V is TRBV27; no clear D gene. The CDR3 has 15 amino acids. CDR1 and CDR2 from the germline V gene are MNHEY and SMNVEV (reference sequence). The V gene lost 5 bases and the J gene lost 4 bases, with 15 bases spanning the gap. CDR3 region: CASSPHSGSKNIQYF. The CDR3 DNA sequence: TGTGCCAGCAGTCCTCATTCAGGTTCTAAAAACATTCAGTACTTC.